Presented here are 21 T cell receptor beta chains from one specimen sequenced in a study of T cell responses to AZD1222 COVID-19 vaccine (TCRdb year 2021). The time point label, read with the paper, signifies: baseline before first vaccination. The protocol used for the library was the immunoSEQ multiplex PCR assay. TCRdb's version of the immuneACCESS table is confined to in-frame rearrangements and falls short of the full clone set. An unresolved V gene accounts for under half of the shortfall where checked; the remainder is of unknown origin. The sample data list over 110,000 clones, and more than 85% of these were observed just once. 5.1% of the sample comes from the top ten. Sequenced material: peripheral blood, taken on day 0 of AZD1222 vaccination. The receptors stem from an adult in good health.

This clone is a singleton in its sample. The DNA of the CDR3 is TGTGCCAGCAGTTTCCAACCCACCCGGGGGTCCTACGAGCAGTACTTC. It yields the protein CASSFQPTRGSYEQYF. The chain joins TRBV6-5 to TRBJ2-7; weak D call: TRBD2 (6 bases). Germline values: CDR1 MNHEY, CDR2 SVGAGI. V dropped 4 bases and J dropped 1 base, with 17 bases sitting between them. This CDR3 has 16 amino acids.

This clone was detected only once. The chain joins TRBV15 to TRBJ2-2; 8 nucleotides align to TRBD1. Germline V gives CDR1 LNHNV, CDR2 YYDKDF (reference sequence). V dropped 3 bases and J dropped 4; count of bases not matched to a gene: 4. The CDR3 is made up of 15 amino acids. This CDR3 reads CATSRKTGGTGELFF. The DNA for the CDR3 is TGTGCCACCAGCAGGAAAACAGGGGGCACCGGGGAGCTGTTTTTT. Supplemented by reference TRBV15 and TRBJ2-2, the full variable domain reads DAMVIQNPRYQVTQFGKPVTLSCSQTLNHNVMYWYQQKSSQAPKLLFHYYDKDFNNEADTPDNFQSRRPNTSFCFLDIRSPGLGDTAMYLCATSRKTGGTGELFFGEGSRLTVL.

The genes are TRBV4-1 and TRBJ1-2, with D perhaps matching TRBD1 (5 bases). Germline CDR1 is MGHRA and CDR2 is YSYEKL. V was pared by 0 bases and J by 0 bases, with 14 bases between. CDR3 length: 17 amino acids. This chain's CDR3 is CASSQEAFGRANYGYTF. In DNA, the CDR3 is TGCGCCAGCAGCCAAGAGGCGTTCGGCAGGGCTAACTATGGCTACACCTTC.

J is TRBJ2-7 and V is TRBV20-1; D gene uncertain. The V gene lost 1 base and the J gene lost 0 bases, with 1 base spanning the gap. This CDR3 contains 11 residues. Germline CDR1 DFQATT, CDR2 SNEGSKA (reference sequence). The CDR3 reads CSARASYEQYF. CDR3 bases: TGCAGTGCTAGAGCCTCCTACGAGCAGTACTTC.

The chain joins TRBV5-1 to TRBJ1-2; D is perhaps TRBD1 (5 bases). Per the germline V gene, CDR1 is SGHRS and CDR2 is YFSETQ. This CDR3 is built from 15 residues. Trimming cost V 7 bases and J 11 bases, with 27 bases left between them. The CDR3 coding sequence is TGCGCCAGCGGGGGATCGACGGAGTCCTGGGAGGTGTACACCTTC. Its translation: CASGGSTESWEVYTF.

This clone was recorded once. The chain employs TRBV5-1 and TRBJ2-5, with TRBD1 identical over 7 bases. This CDR3 has 14 residues. After removal of 4 bases from V and 3 bases from J, the junction contained 6 bases not matched to a gene. CDR1 is SGHRS, CDR2 YFSETQ, per germline. CDR3 DNA: TGCGCCAGCAGCCTCGAGGGGGCAGAAGAGACCCAGTACTTC. The encoded protein is CASSLEGAEETQYF.

The CDR3 protein is CATGTGSYEQYF. The CDR3 DNA follows: TGTGCCACTGGCACAGGCTCCTACGAGCAGTACTTC. This chain links TRBV19 with TRBJ2-7; D possibly corresponds to TRBD1 (5 bases). V was trimmed by 10 bases and J by 0 bases, leaving 10 bases between them. This CDR3 spans 12 amino acids. Germline CDR1 and CDR2: LNHDA and SQIVND (reference sequence). The full variable domain, in which reference TRBV19 and TRBJ2-7 provide the parts outside the CDR3, is DGGITQSPKYLFRKEGQNVTLSCEQNLNHDAMYWYRQDPGQGLRLIYYSQIVNDFQKGDIAEGYSVSREKKESFPLTVTSAQKNPTAFYLCATGTGSYEQYFGPGTRLTVT.

The rearrangement links TRBV7-2 to TRBJ2-6, with D unresolved. Deletions cut 10 bases from V and 1 base from J, with 11 bases between. The germline V gene encodes CDR1 SGHTA and CDR2 FQGNSA. This CDR3 region has 14 residues. The CDR3 protein is CATGVRSGANVLTF. CDR3 in DNA: TGTGCCACGGGCGTCAGGTCTGGGGCCAACGTCCTGACTTTC.

The chain couples TRBV30 to TRBJ1-2; the D is unclear. The V gene lost 1 base and the J gene lost 8 bases, with 11 bases spanning the gap. Looked up from germline, CDR1 is GTSNPN and CDR2 is SVGIG (reference sequence). The CDR3 has 12 residues. The CDR3 DNA sequence: TGTGCCTGGAGTGGAGATGCGCCGGGCTACACCTTC. This sequence encodes CAWSGDAPGYTF.

This chain links TRBV4-1 with TRBJ2-6; D possibly corresponds to TRBD2 (7 bases). The V end lost 2 bases, the J end lost 1 base, and 18 bases lay between the germline ends. The germline V gene has CDR1 MGHRA and CDR2 YSYEKL. The CDR3 has 19 amino acids. Here the CDR3 reads CASSQRGEGLGSGANVLTF. DNA of the CDR3: TGCGCCAGCAGCCAAAGGGGGGAGGGGCTGGGTTCTGGGGCCAACGTCCTGACTTTC.

V and J are TRBV20-1 and TRBJ2-5; tentative D call: TRBD1 (5 bases). CDR3 size: 11 residues. Per germline, CDR1 DFQATT and CDR2 SNEGSKA (reference sequence). V was trimmed by 4 bases and J by 4 bases, leaving 7 bases between them. The CDR3 nucleotides are TGCAGTGCTACCAGGGCAGAGACCCAGTACTTC. Translation gives CSATRAETQYF.

The CDR3 bases are TGTGCCAGCAGCTTAGCGGGAGGTCCCTCCTACGAGCAGTACTTC. Amino acid sequence: CASSLAGGPSYEQYF. V usage is TRBV7-3 and J usage is TRBJ2-7; 8 positions match TRBD2. This CDR3 spans 15 amino acids. The V segment lost 2 bases and the J segment 0 bases; nucleotides outside the gene matches: 3. Germline V gene data show CDR1 as SGHTA and CDR2 as FQGTGA.

This clone has only one observation. The chain is built from TRBV7-9 and TRBJ1-2, with D unclear. V dropped 7 bases and J dropped 8 bases, with 14 bases sitting between them. Germline assignment: CDR1 SEHNR and CDR2 FQNEAQ (reference sequence). There are 12 residues in the CDR3. The CDR3 DNA sequence: TGTGCCAGCAACCAGGTCGGAGGGGGCTACACCTTC. Encoded protein: CASNQVGGGYTF.

The rearrangement links TRBV5-1 to TRBJ1-5, with D uncertain. The germline V gene encodes CDR1 SGHRS and CDR2 YFSETQ. V shed 0 bases and J shed 7 bases, with 11 bases lying between them. There are 14 residues in the CDR3. The CDR3 loop is CASSLVPGGQPQHF. In DNA form, the CDR3 reads TGCGCCAGCAGCTTGGTTCCAGGAGGGCAGCCCCAGCATTTT.

J is TRBJ2-2 and V is TRBV7-8; 8 bases map to TRBD2. The CDR3 contains 16 residues. Unmatched junction bases numbered 1, after V lost 1 base and J lost 0 bases. Per the germline V gene, CDR1 is SGHVS and CDR2 is FQNEAQ. CDR3 region: CASSLELAANTGELFF. The CDR3 nucleotides are TGTGCCAGCAGCTTAGAACTAGCGGCGAACACCGGGGAGCTGTTTTTT.

The gene calls are TRBV29-1 and TRBJ1-2, with 8 bases fitting TRBD1. The ends lost 4 bases at V and 10 bases at J; junction bases unmatched: 5. The length of the CDR3 is 11 residues. Germline CDR1 SQVTM, CDR2 ANQGSEA. CDR3 DNA: TGCAGCGTTGGTTCGACAGGGGACTACACCTTC. Translating gives CSVGSTGDYTF.

This clone was seen only once. This chain's CDR3 is CASSQEDRGISLYGYTF. The CDR3 bases are TGCGCCAGCAGCCAAGAGGACAGGGGAATCAGTCTCTATGGCTACACCTTC. This sequence joins TRBV4-3 and TRBJ1-2, with TRBD1 matching over 9 bases. Germline lookup yields CDR1 LGHNA and CDR2 YSLEER. There are 17 residues in the CDR3. V shed 0 bases and J 4 bases; nucleotides not matched to a gene: 9.

CDR3 nucleotide sequence: TGTGCCAGCAGCTTAATTGACACCGGGGAGCTGTTTTTT. Its translation: CASSLIDTGELFF. The rearrangement uses TRBV5-4 and TRBJ2-2, with D uncertain. Germline V CDR1 and CDR2: SGHNT, YYREEE (reference sequence). CDR3 length equals 13 residues. The V end lost 2 bases, the J end lost 3 bases, and 5 bases lay between the germline ends.

With regard to this clone: The junction departs from the called germline gene at one end, perhaps through a read error. This rearrangement joins TRBV10-3 to TRBJ2-5; 7 bases are shared with TRBD1. CDR3 size: 14 residues. CDR1 is ENHRY and CDR2 is SYGVKD in the germline V gene. Written as DNA, the CDR3 is TGTGCCATCAGCCCCGGACAGGCCGGGGAGACTCAGTACTTC. Encoded protein: CAISPGQAGETQYF.

The chain carries TRBV5-5 and TRBJ1-4; unclear D gene. CDR1 is SGHKS and CDR2 is YYEKEE in the germline V gene (reference sequence). V lost 0 bases and J 8 bases, leaving 17 bases between the germline ends. The CDR3 is made up of 16 amino acids. CDR3 bases: TGTGCCAGCAGCTTGGCCATCGGGTCGGGTCAAGAAAAACTGTTTTTT. It specifies CASSLAIGSGQEKLFF.

This chain links TRBV27 with TRBJ2-3; a possible D gene is TRBD2 (5 bases). The CDR3 has 14 residues. The V gene lost 2 bases and the J gene lost 6 bases, with 12 bases spanning the gap. The V gene's germline CDR1 is MNHEY and CDR2 SMNVEV (reference sequence). The CDR3 DNA follows: TGTGCCAGCAGTTTAACGGGGTGGTCGGATACGCAGTATTTT. As protein: CASSLTGWSDTQYF.